This T cell receptor (beta chain) was recorded in a study of OX40 agonist ivuxolimab in advanced cancers. As for the study in general: Ivuxolimab doses were 0.01, 0.1, 0.3, 1.5, 3 or 10 mg/kg every 2 weeks. Patients assigned to dose escalation were diagnosed with hepatocellular carcinoma, melanoma, renal cell or head and neck cancer.

With respect to this clone: What it recognizes is unknown.

Sequencing was performed with immunoSEQ multiplex PCR; in TCRdb, only in-frame clones are kept and a portion is missing. The sample lists roughly 42,000 clones; about 89% were seen once. Whole-study results and caveats: A proportion of nonresponders additionally exhibited low normalized T-cell clonal expansion.

Germline V CDR1 and CDR2: SGHAT, FQNNGV. Trimming took 5 bases from V and 5 from J; bases not matched to a gene: 12. This CDR3 is 16 amino acids long. The chain carries TRBV11-2 and TRBJ2-5; TRBD1 aligns across 9 bases. The TCR originated in an adult with an advanced solid tumor such as melanoma, head and neck, liver or kidney cancer. The material sequenced was CD4+ or CD8+ T cells sorted from blood, taken in a trial of the OX40 agonist ivuxolimab. The CDR3 loop reads CASSAHRGPKAETQYF. The CDR3 DNA sequence: TGTGCCAGCAGCGCCCACAGGGGGCCAAAGGCGGAGACCCAGTACTTC.